A single sample gave rise to the 27 T cell receptor beta chains below, sequenced in a study of cytomegalovirus exposure and HLA in healthy donors. Profiling relied on immunoSEQ multiplex PCR, and the TCRdb table lists in-frame clones only, not all of them. Of over 45,000 clones in the sample, around 90% were seen once. Sequencing was performed on PBMCs. The receptors come from a woman in her twenties or thirties in good health and CMV-seronegative.

J is TRBJ2-1 and V is TRBV9, with 11 bases matching TRBD2. Germline V lookup: CDR1 SGDLS, CDR2 YYNGEE. The junction had 5 bases not matched to a gene; V was cut back by 0 bases and J by 9 bases. This CDR3 contains 15 residues. This chain's CDR3 is CASSVVAGGVGEQFF. The CDR3 nucleotides read TGTGCCAGCAGCGTAGTAGCGGGAGGGGTTGGTGAGCAGTTCTTC. Supplemented by reference TRBV9 and TRBJ2-1, the full variable domain reads DSGVTQTPKHLITATGQRVTLRCSPRSGDLSVYWYQQSLDQGLQFLIQYYNGEERAKGNILERFSAQQFPDLHSELNLSSLELGDSALYFCASSVVAGGVGEQFFGPGTRLTVL.

This chain links TRBV7-7 with TRBJ2-7; 9 bases agree with TRBD1. The junction had 3 bases not matched to a gene; V was cut back by 1 base and J by 5 bases. The CDR3 runs 14 residues. Germline CDR1 is SSHAT and CDR2 is FNYEAQ (reference sequence). The CDR3 spells CASSLGTGAHEQYF. Here the CDR3 DNA reads TGTGCCAGCAGCTTAGGGACAGGGGCCCACGAGCAGTACTTC. Variable domain in full (rest from reference TRBV7-7 and TRBJ2-7): GAGVSQSPRYKVTKRGQDVTLRCDPISSHATLYWYQQALGQGPEFLTYFNYEAQPDKSGLPSDRFSAERPEGSISTLTIQRTEQRDSAMYRCASSLGTGAHEQYFGPGTRLTVT.

V usage is TRBV7-3 and J usage is TRBJ2-2, with TRBD2 as a possible D gene (6 bases). V lost 2 bases to trimming and J lost 4 bases, with 8 bases between them. Germline loops: CDR1 SGHTA, CDR2 FQGTGA. There are 14 residues in the CDR3. The CDR3 is CASSLLGGTGELFF. The DNA for the CDR3 is TGTGCCAGCAGCTTACTCGGGGGCACCGGGGAGCTGTTTTTT.

This rearrangement joins TRBV7-9 to TRBJ1-1; the match to TRBD1 covers 8 bases. Per germline, CDR1 SEHNR and CDR2 FQNEAQ (reference sequence). The V gene end was trimmed by 8 bases and the J gene end by 5 bases; junction bases not matched to a gene: 10. The length of the CDR3 is 14 residues. The CDR3 spells CASSMTGAGTEAFF. The CDR3 DNA follows: TGTGCCAGCTCAATGACAGGGGCGGGGACTGAAGCTTTCTTT.

This clone showed up just a few times. The chain recombines TRBV11-2 with TRBJ2-3; a possible D gene is TRBD2 (5 bases). The germline V gene has CDR1 SGHAT and CDR2 FQNNGV. Trimming pared 5 bases from V and 0 bases from J, leaving 12 bases between. This CDR3 has 15 residues. CDR3 protein: CASSQMGRSTDTQYF. As DNA, the CDR3 is TGTGCCAGCAGCCAAATGGGGAGAAGCACAGATACGCAGTATTTT.

The chain has TRBV6-1 and TRBJ2-6, with 9 bases matching TRBD1. The CDR3 runs 15 residues. Germline lookup yields CDR1 MNHNS and CDR2 SASEGT. With V trimmed by 4 bases and J by 2 bases, 0 bases remained unmatched. For the CDR3, the DNA is TGTGCCAGCAGTGGACAGGGGGCTGGGGCCAACGTCCTGACTTTC. Its translation is CASSGQGAGANVLTF.

This chain joins TRBV28 and TRBJ1-5, with a possible D match to TRBD1 (6 bases). Germline CDR1 is MDHEN and CDR2 is SYDVKM. The CDR3 length is 18 residues. The V end lost 2 bases, the J end lost 0 bases, and 17 bases lay between the germline ends. This chain's CDR3 is CASSLDGGGLYSNQPQHF. CDR3 sequence (DNA): TGTGCCAGCAGTTTAGATGGCGGGGGGCTTTATAGCAATCAGCCCCAGCATTTT.

J is TRBJ2-1 and V is TRBV9, with 11 bases matching TRBD2. CDR1 is SGDLS and CDR2 is YYNGEE in the germline V gene. This CDR3 region has 15 residues. After removal of 7 bases from V and 0 bases from J, the junction contained 3 bases not matched to a gene. The CDR3, as DNA: TGTGCCAGCTCTACTAGCGGGGGCTCCTACAATGAGCAGTTCTTC. It codes for CASSTSGGSYNEQFF.

The table lists this clone with a count of one. The V call is TRBV6-1, the J call TRBJ2-2, with D perhaps TRBD1 (5 bases). The CDR3 contains 14 residues. Germline lookup yields CDR1 MNHNS and CDR2 SASEGT. V lost 6 bases and J lost 1, with 9 bases in between. The CDR3 region is CASSRDRNTGELFF. The CDR3 DNA reads as TGTGCCAGCAGCCGAGACAGGAACACCGGGGAGCTGTTTTTT.

This rearrangement joins TRBV27 to TRBJ2-1, with D unclear. V was pared by 2 bases and J by 10 bases, with 18 bases between. The CDR3 loop spans 15 amino acids. Germline V gene sequence: CDR1 MNHEY, CDR2 SMNVEV (reference sequence). The CDR3 DNA reads TGTGCCAGCAGTTTAGGCGTCAGGCCTTTTGACGAGCAGTTCTTC. Protein sequence: CASSLGVRPFDEQFF.

This chain links TRBV6-4 with TRBJ2-3; no definite D call. Germline V gene sequence: CDR1 MRHNA, CDR2 SNTAGT. This CDR3 has 15 residues. Trimming stripped 4 bases from V and 0 bases from J, with 11 bases between. CDR3 DNA sequence: TGTGCCAGCAGTGCGACAACTGGAAGCACAGATACGCAGTATTTT. It yields the protein CASSATTGSTDTQYF.

The V gene is TRBV29-1, the J gene TRBJ1-2; a weak D match, TRBD1 (6 bases). CDR1 is SQVTM, CDR2 ANQGSEA, per germline. This CDR3 region has 12 residues. V lost 2 bases and J lost 10, with 14 bases in between. DNA for the CDR3: TGCAGCGTTGAAATAACAGGGATACTCTACACCTTC. Residues: CSVEITGILYTF.

The gene calls are TRBV18 and TRBJ1-1; 12 bases agree with TRBD1. The CDR3 is made up of 15 amino acids. The germline CDR1 and CDR2 sequences are KGHSH and LQKENI. The ends lost 3 bases at V and 5 bases at J; junction bases unmatched: 4. The CDR3 spells CASSPGQGAGTEAFF. CDR3 nucleotide sequence: TGTGCCAGCTCACCGGGACAGGGGGCTGGGACTGAAGCTTTCTTT.

The chain is built from TRBV6-5 and TRBJ1-4, with unresolved D. The germline gives CDR1 MNHEY, CDR2 SVGAGI. Between the trimmed V and J ends, which lost 5 bases and 6 bases, there was a span of 10 bases. The CDR3 sequence is 13 residues long. This CDR3 is CASSQDRDEKLFF. The CDR3 nucleotides are TGTGCCAGCAGTCAGGATCGAGATGAAAAACTGTTTTTT.

The V and J genes are TRBV7-5 and TRBJ2-5; the table's D gene call, TRBD2, was not cross checked with the DNA. TRBV7-5 is shown as a pseudogene. This CDR3 is built from 14 residues. The CDR3 sequence is CASLTDPAQETQYF. DNA of the CDR3: TGTGCCAGTTTGACTGACCCAGCGCAAGAGACCCAGTACTTC.

The chain carries TRBV28 and TRBJ2-7; TRBD1 agrees at 10 bases. The CDR3 is 18 amino acids. Germline V gene data show CDR1 as MDHEN and CDR2 as SYDVKM. V dropped 5 bases and J dropped 3; count of bases not matched to a gene: 16. This CDR3 is CASSASHQGQGSIYEQYF. As DNA, the CDR3 is TGTGCCAGCAGTGCGAGCCATCAGGGACAGGGGTCCATCTACGAGCAGTACTTC.

The chain is built from TRBV6-5 and TRBJ1-1; TRBD1 is a possible D gene (6 bases). CDR1 and CDR2 (germline): MNHEY, SVGAGI. This CDR3 comprises 15 residues. Trimming removed 2 bases from V and 5 bases from J, with 15 bases in between. CDR3 in DNA: TGTGCCAGCAGTTACAAGCCAGGGGCTTGGACTGAAGCTTTCTTT. It codes for CASSYKPGAWTEAFF.

V gene TRBV5-4 combines with J gene TRBJ2-6; D unclear. The germline CDR1 and CDR2 sequences are SGHNT and YYREEE (reference sequence). Trimming removed 0 bases from V and 2 bases from J, with 12 bases in between. This CDR3 has 17 amino acids. The CDR3 nucleotides read TGTGCCAGCAGCTTGGTGGCGGTAACAACTGGGGCCAACGTCCTGACTTTC. This gives the protein CASSLVAVTTGANVLTF.

The rearrangement joins TRBV11-3 to TRBJ2-6; D perhaps matches TRBD1 (6 bases). Trimming removed 2 bases at V and 4 bases at J, with 9 bases between. This CDR3 has 15 amino acids. Germline V CDR1 and CDR2: SGHNT, YENEEA. CDR3 amino acids: CASSLQGLGANVLTF. As DNA, the CDR3 is TGTGCCAGCAGCTTACAGGGGCTAGGGGCCAACGTCCTGACTTTC.

The CDR3 reads CASSLSIADEQFF. In DNA form, the CDR3 reads TGCGCCAGCAGCTTGAGTATAGCAGACGAGCAGTTCTTC. The rearrangement links TRBV5-1 to TRBJ2-1, with D unclear. The CDR3 totals 13 residues. Per the germline V gene, CDR1 is SGHRS and CDR2 is YFSETQ. The V end lost 1 base, the J end lost 10 bases, and 12 bases lay between the germline ends. The full variable domain, its missing parts supplied by reference TRBV5-1 and TRBJ2-1, is KAGVTQTPRYLIKTRGQQVTLSCSPISGHRSVSWYQQTPGQGLQFLFEYFSETQRNKGNFPGRFSGRQFSNSRSEMNVSTLELGDSALYLCASSLSIADEQFFGPGTRLTVL.

This chain links TRBV27 with TRBJ1-2; D call uncertain. The germline V and J ends were trimmed by 5 bases and 0 bases, with 13 bases remaining between them. CDR1 is MNHEY, CDR2 SMNVEV, per germline (reference sequence). The CDR3 contains 15 residues. CDR3 protein: CASSPRAGANYGYTF. The CDR3 nucleotides read TGTGCCAGCAGTCCGCGGGCAGGAGCTAACTATGGCTACACCTTC.

J is TRBJ2-7 and V is TRBV13; D is unresolved. Germline V gene lookup returns CDR1 PRHDT and CDR2 FYEKMQ (reference sequence). V lost 0 bases to trimming and J lost 6 bases, with 6 bases between them. This CDR3 region has 12 residues. The CDR3 loop is CASSLGSGEQYF. CDR3 nucleotide sequence: TGTGCCAGCAGCTTAGGATCGGGCGAGCAGTACTTC.

In DNA form, the CDR3 reads TGTGCCAGCAGCACGGACAGGCTTCGGGGTGAGCAGTACTTC. It is translated as CASSTDRLRGEQYF. The chain joins TRBV11-2 to TRBJ2-7; 7 nucleotides match TRBD1. With V trimmed by 5 bases and J by 7 bases, 11 bases remained unmatched. The germline V gene has CDR1 SGHAT and CDR2 FQNNGV. This CDR3 is built from 14 residues.

The V gene is TRBV12-1, the J gene TRBJ2-7; the table's D call TRBD2 went unverified against the DNA. TRBV12-1 is termed a pseudogene. This CDR3 spans 14 amino acids. CDR3 protein: CASSCGLAGPEQYF. CDR3 in DNA: TGTGCCAGCAGCTGTGGACTAGCGGGACCCGAGCAGTACTTC.

For the CDR3, the DNA is TGTGCCAGCAGAGTTTGGCAGGGGGCCAGCGAGCAGTACTTC. It encodes CASRVWQGASEQYF. The chain carries TRBV6-5 and TRBJ2-7; the match to TRBD1 covers 8 bases. Germline V gives CDR1 MNHEY, CDR2 SVGAGI. The junction had 10 bases not matched to a gene; V was cut back by 6 bases and J by 6 bases. The CDR3 covers 14 residues.

The chain recombines TRBV27 with TRBJ1-5; TRBD1 matches 7 bases. The CDR3 length is 14 residues. In germline, CDR1 is MNHEY, CDR2 SMNVEV (reference sequence). The V gene end was trimmed by 2 bases and the J gene end by 3 bases; junction bases not matched to a gene: 1. The CDR3 coding sequence is TGTGCCAGCAGTTTAACAGGGGTCAATCAGCCCCAGCATTTT. Its protein is CASSLTGVNQPQHF.

The DNA of the CDR3 is TGTGCCAGCAGTTTTGGGACAGGGAAGGTTGGCTACACCTTC. Protein: CASSFGTGKVGYTF. The chain joins TRBV28 to TRBJ1-2; 9 nucleotides agree with TRBD1. With 3 bases clipped from V and 7 bases from J, the junction kept 6 bases outside the gene matches. CDR1 and CDR2 from the germline V gene are MDHEN and SYDVKM. CDR3 length equals 14 residues.